This TCR beta chain appears in the sequencing data of a study of regulatory T cells in long-lasting Graves disease. Findings and limits, study-wide: The TCR repertoire of persistent Graves' patients was less diverse than that of newly diagnosed ones.

Ten or more counts support this clonotype. Its antigen remains unknown. Time point reported: persistent/refractory GD, antithyroid drugs over 5 years with positive TRAb. RNA from PBMCs was the source of the TCR library. The TCR beta library used iRepertoire HTBI primers with Arm-PCR amplification of CDR3. Using its own MiXCR run on the multiplex PCR reads, TCRdb lists one record per CDR3 protein. The table has about 470,000 distinct CDR3 sequences, roughly 20% seen once. The source material was peripheral blood mononuclear cells (PBMCs), sampled when the disease was refractory, from a patient treated with antithyroid drugs. The receptor's source is a female donor with Graves disease.

CDR3 amino acids: CASSAYEDMNTEAFF. DNA for the CDR3: TGTGCCAGCAGTGCCTACGAGGATATGAACACTGAAGCTTTCTTT. The chain joins TRBV28 to TRBJ1-1; D remains ambiguous. Trimming cost V 5 bases and J 0 bases, with 13 bases left between them. From germline, CDR1 is MDHEN and CDR2 SYDVKM. The CDR3 is made up of 15 amino acids.